This T cell receptor (beta chain) was retrieved from a study of shared clonotypes between healthy human individuals. Study-wide results and limits: Some naive CD4 clonotypes, roughly 4.7%, turned up in common across a handful of donors.

Germline loops: CDR1 LNHDA, CDR2 SQIVND (reference sequence). With 5 bases clipped from V and 8 bases from J, the junction kept 7 bases outside the gene matches. The CDR3 extends over 14 amino acids. Data came from immunoSEQ multiplex PCR; TCRdb stores just in-frame clones and leaves some out. The table shows around 510,000 clones, with more than 95% occurring only once. Comments on this clone: Its matching antigen is unknown.

Sequencing was done on a sample of naive CD4+ T cells sorted from blood. Subset indicated: CD45RA+ positively selected. This sequence joins TRBV19 and TRBJ1-4, with 8 bases identical to TRBD1. The TCR comes from a woman aged 25 to 39 in good health. CDR3 protein: CASSVSDRAEKLFF. The CDR3 nucleotides read TGTGCCAGTAGTGTCTCGGACAGGGCGGAAAAACTGTTTTTT. Together with reference TRBV19 and TRBJ1-4, the CDR3 gives the full variable domain: DGGITQSPKYLFRKEGQNVTLSCEQNLNHDAMYWYRQDPGQGLRLIYYSQIVNDFQKGDIAEGYSVSREKKESFPLTVTSAQKNPTAFYLCASSVSDRAEKLFFGSGTQLSVL.